The 15 T cell receptor beta chains reported below all come from one sample, sequenced in a study of blood T cell repertoires in COVID-19 (dated by TCRdb to 2019 to 2021). The library was obtained by the immunoSEQ multiplex PCR assay. In TCRdb, the immuneACCESS table is reduced to in-frame sequences with V and J assigned. These tables do not hold every clone; where another copy was compared, an unresolved V gene accounts for under half, and the others remain unexplained. This sample holds approximately 75,000 clones; 65% to 90% were observed only once. Together, the top ten hold about 6.9% of the sample. Sequenced material: peripheral blood. These receptors were collected from a man younger than 40 with COVID-19, enrolled during active disease.

About this clone: The germline gene is not matched at one end of the junction; a read error may be the cause. The gene calls are TRBV7-9 and TRBJ2-1; TRBD2 aligns across 8 bases. The CDR3 contains 13 residues. The V gene's germline CDR1 is SEHNR and CDR2 FQNEAQ (reference sequence). The CDR3 protein is CASSQSNERERFF. The CDR3 coding sequence is TGTGCCAGCAGCCAGAGTAACGAGCGGGAGCGGTTCTTC.

The chain recombines TRBV30 with TRBJ1-3, with 7 bases lining up with TRBD1. The CDR3 has 15 residues. After removal of 6 bases from V and 4 bases from J, the junction contained 12 bases not matched to a gene. Looked up from germline, CDR1 is GTSNPN and CDR2 is SVGIG (reference sequence). The CDR3 loop reads CACLQGDSAGNTIYF. The CDR3, as DNA: TGTGCCTGCCTCCAGGGGGATAGTGCCGGAAACACCATATATTTT. Drawing the rest from reference TRBV30 and TRBJ1-3, the complete variable domain is SQTIHQWPATLVQPVGSPLSLECTVEGTSNPNLYWYRQAAGRGLQLLFYSVGIGQISSEVPQNLSASRPQDRQFILSSKKLLLSDSGFYLCACLQGDSAGNTIYFGEGSWLTVV.

The chain links TRBV14 to TRBJ2-3; 9 positions match TRBD2. V gave up 5 bases and J gave up 3 bases; unmatched junction bases: 6. Per germline, CDR1 SGHDN and CDR2 FVKESK. This CDR3 region has 15 residues. The CDR3 sequence: CASSISGRLTDTQYF. CDR3 nucleotide sequence: TGTGCCAGCAGCATTAGCGGGAGATTGACAGATACGCAGTATTTT. The complete variable domain, with remaining parts taken from reference TRBV14 and TRBJ2-3, reads EAGVTQFPSHSVIEKGQTVTLRCDPISGHDNLYWYRRVMGKEIKFLLHFVKESKQDESGMPNNRFLAERTGGTYSTLKVQPAELEDSGVYFCASSISGRLTDTQYFGPGTRLTVL.

The chain couples TRBV2 to TRBJ1-6, with D uncertain. Germline CDR1 is SNHLY and CDR2 is FYNNEI. There are 15 residues in the CDR3. V lost 5 bases, J lost 10 bases, and 18 bases lay in between. The DNA of the CDR3 is TGTGCCAGCAGTACCCACGAGGCTCCGAGCTCACCCCTCCACTTT. It is translated as CASSTHEAPSSPLHF.

The V call is TRBV4-1, the J call TRBJ2-1, with TRBD2 matching 12 bases. V shed 1 base, J shed 2 bases, and the junction held 18 bases outside the gene matches. The germline V gene has CDR1 MGHRA and CDR2 YSYEKL. CDR3 length equals 22 residues. CDR3 in amino acids: CASSQGPQTSGSLRTTYNEQFF. The CDR3 DNA sequence: TGCGCCAGCAGCCAAGGACCCCAGACTAGCGGGAGCTTGCGAACTACCTACAATGAGCAGTTCTTC.

The chain joins TRBV30 to TRBJ1-1; D might be TRBD1 (5 bases). The V gene lost 2 bases and the J gene lost 4 bases, with 8 bases spanning the gap. This CDR3 spans 12 amino acids. Germline V gene lookup returns CDR1 GTSNPN and CDR2 SVGIG (reference sequence). CDR3 sequence (DNA): TGTGCCTGGAGTCGCGGGGGCACTGAAGCTTTCTTT. This encodes CAWSRGGTEAFF.

CDR3 sequence: CASSAGSSYEQYF. In DNA form, the CDR3 reads TGTGCCAGCAGCGCCGGGTCTTCCTACGAGCAGTACTTC. This chain connects TRBV9 to TRBJ2-7; D gene uncertain. The CDR3 runs 13 residues. V lost 3 bases to trimming and J lost 1 base, with 8 bases between them. In germline, CDR1 is SGDLS, CDR2 YYNGEE.

Only a few counts were recorded for this clone. The chain is built from TRBV10-3 and TRBJ2-7, with D possibly being TRBD2 (5 bases). Trimming removed 4 bases from V and 0 bases from J, with 10 bases in between. Germline loops: CDR1 ENHRY, CDR2 SYGVKD. The length of the CDR3 is 14 residues. DNA for the CDR3: TGTGCCATCAGTGGTGGGGAGAGCTCCTACGAGCAGTACTTC. Translating it yields CAISGGESSYEQYF.

J is TRBJ2-3 and V is TRBV24-1; 7 bases match TRBD1. Losses at the gene ends were 6 bases for V and 3 bases for J; bases not matched to a gene: 8. CDR1 KGHDR and CDR2 SFDVKD come from the germline V gene. The CDR3 runs to 15 residues. For the CDR3, the DNA is TGTGCCACCAGTCGTAGACAGGGACGGACAGATACGCAGTATTTT. As protein: CATSRRQGRTDTQYF.

The rearrangement uses TRBV7-2 and TRBJ2-2; 13 bases agree with TRBD2. With 5 bases clipped from V and 4 bases from J, the junction kept 4 bases outside the gene matches. CDR1 SGHTA and CDR2 FQGNSA come from the germline V gene. The CDR3 runs to 16 residues. CDR3 in amino acids: CASSRGTSGITGELFF. CDR3 nucleotides: TGTGCCAGCAGCCGGGGGACTAGCGGGATCACCGGGGAGCTGTTTTTT.

The chain links TRBV15 to TRBJ1-3; D uncertain. The CDR3 runs 14 residues. Germline V gene data show CDR1 as LNHNV and CDR2 as YYDKDF (reference sequence). Trimming took off 0 bases at V and 0 bases at J, with 3 bases between the two ends. The CDR3 sequence: CATSRDLSGNTIYF. DNA of the CDR3: TGTGCCACCAGCAGAGATCTCTCTGGAAACACCATATATTTT. Variable domain in full (rest from reference TRBV15 and TRBJ1-3): DAMVIQNPRYQVTQFGKPVTLSCSQTLNHNVMYWYQQKSSQAPKLLFHYYDKDFNNEADTPDNFQSRRPNTSFCFLDIRSPGLGDTAMYLCATSRDLSGNTIYFGEGSWLTVV.

The chain recombines TRBV19 with TRBJ2-2; TRBD2 matches at 8 bases. V shed 6 bases and J 6 bases; nucleotides not matched to a gene: 3. CDR1 is LNHDA, CDR2 SQIVND, per germline (reference sequence). The CDR3 has 13 amino acids. The CDR3 bases are TGTGCCAGTAGGGCCGGGAGGGCCGGGGAGCTGTTTTTT. It codes for CASRAGRAGELFF. The full variable domain, with the rest looked up from reference TRBV19 and TRBJ2-2, is DGGITQSPKYLFRKEGQNVTLSCEQNLNHDAMYWYRQDPGQGLRLIYYSQIVNDFQKGDIAEGYSVSREKKESFPLTVTSAQKNPTAFYLCASRAGRAGELFFGEGSRLTVL.

The chain employs TRBV6-4 and TRBJ2-1; no clear D. V lost 6 bases and J 0 bases, leaving 15 bases between the germline ends. This CDR3 has 16 amino acids. Germline values: CDR1 MRHNA, CDR2 SNTAGT. CDR3 bases: TGTGCCAGCAGCGACACGCTGGCAGGCTCCTACAATGAGCAGTTCTTC. Translation: CASSDTLAGSYNEQFF.

This chain links TRBV28 with TRBJ2-1, with 13 positions matching TRBD2. Germline loops: CDR1 MDHEN, CDR2 SYDVKM. V trimming: 6 bases; J trimming: 6 bases; junction bases outside the gene matches: 5. The CDR3 has 15 amino acids. CDR3 sequence reads: CASSRGTSGTNEQFF. The CDR3 nucleotides read TGTGCCAGCAGCAGAGGGACTAGCGGGACCAATGAGCAGTTCTTC.

The CDR3 DNA follows: TGTGCCAGCAGTCCCTCGGGAGGGTCTAGCGACACTGAAGCTTTCTTT. It is translated as CASSPSGGSSDTEAFF. V is TRBV28 and J is TRBJ1-1, with D hard to call. The CDR3 spans 16 residues. From germline, CDR1 is MDHEN and CDR2 SYDVKM. The V and J ends lost 5 bases and 3 bases respectively, with 19 bases between them.